The 2 T cell receptor beta chains below were found in one sample sequenced in a study of long-term antiretroviral therapy in people with HIV. Run at survey level, the immunoSEQ assay was version v3.0. Libraries were prepared by immunoSEQ multiplex PCR; TCRdb keeps only in-frame clonotypes and omits some of them. The data contain around 15,000 clones, just over 75% of them seen just once; the ten biggest clones take up around 21%. The material sequenced was unsorted PBMCs, taken 2.1 years after starting antiretroviral therapy. These receptor sequences come from a man aged 35-49 years with HIV.

This rearrangement joins TRBV7-6 to TRBJ1-2; 8 bases are shared with TRBD1. V dropped 2 bases and J dropped 8; count of bases not matched to a gene: 4. The germline V gene has CDR1 SGHVS and CDR2 FNYEAQ. The CDR3 loop spans 13 amino acids. In nucleotides, the CDR3 is TGTGCCAGCAGCTTAACGGGACAGGACGGCTACACCTTC. The encoded protein is CASSLTGQDGYTF.

The CDR3 here is CASSLSAGYYGYTF. CDR3 in DNA: TGTGCCAGCAGTTTATCGGCAGGGTACTATGGCTACACCTTC. This chain uses TRBV27 with TRBJ1-2; perhaps TRBD1 as D (5 bases). The germline V gene encodes CDR1 MNHEY and CDR2 SMNVEV (reference sequence). V lost 0 bases and J lost 3, with 8 bases in between. CDR3 length equals 14 residues.